Listed here are 19 T cell receptor beta chains from one sample, sequenced in a study of cytomegalovirus exposure and HLA in healthy donors. Amplification used 60 Vbeta primers and 13 Jbeta primers. The repertoire was sequenced with immunoSEQ multiplex PCR; TCRdb's copy has only in-frame clones and lacks some. Counted here are around 91,000 clones, approximately 86% occurring once; the ten biggest clones make up around a tenth. The sample taken for sequencing was PBMCs. These TCRs come from a man aged 25 to 40 in good health and CMV-seropositive.

J is TRBJ1-1 and V is TRBV5-1; D unclear. Germline values: CDR1 SGHRS, CDR2 YFSETQ. CDR3 length: 13 amino acids. Trimming removed 1 base from V and 6 bases from J, with 10 bases in between. This CDR3 is CASSLLSGAEAFF. The DNA for the CDR3 is TGCGCCAGCAGCTTGTTGTCGGGTGCTGAAGCTTTCTTT. Filled out from reference TRBV5-1 and TRBJ1-1, the complete variable domain reads KAGVTQTPRYLIKTRGQQVTLSCSPISGHRSVSWYQQTPGQGLQFLFEYFSETQRNKGNFPGRFSGRQFSNSRSEMNVSTLELGDSALYLCASSLLSGAEAFFGQGTRLTVV.

Only one count was recorded for this clone. The gene calls are TRBV19 and TRBJ1-2; D is unclear. CDR3 size: 14 residues. V lost 6 bases and J lost 6, with 17 bases in between. CDR1 and CDR2 (germline): LNHDA, SQIVND (reference sequence). CDR3 sequence: CASRETSVVNGYTF. The CDR3 coding sequence is TGTGCCAGTAGAGAGACATCGGTCGTTAATGGCTACACCTTC. Supplemented by reference TRBV19 and TRBJ1-2, the full variable domain reads DGGITQSPKYLFRKEGQNVTLSCEQNLNHDAMYWYRQDPGQGLRLIYYSQIVNDFQKGDIAEGYSVSREKKESFPLTVTSAQKNPTAFYLCASRETSVVNGYTFGSGTRLTVV.

V gene TRBV4-1 combines with J gene TRBJ1-6; D is unresolved. The V end lost 2 bases, the J end lost 16 bases, and 18 bases lay between the germline ends. This CDR3 has 14 amino acids. Germline V gene sequence: CDR1 MGHRA, CDR2 YSYEKL. DNA of the CDR3: TGCGCCAGCAGCCAATTCCAAACGGGAGGGTTACTCCACTTT. This encodes CASSQFQTGGLLHF.

Concerning this clone: A read error may produce the germline difference seen at one junction end. The gene calls are TRBV11-2 and TRBJ1-5, with TRBD1 as a possible D gene (6 bases). The CDR3 totals 16 residues. Germline CDR1 and CDR2: SGHAT and FQNNGV. CDR3 protein: CASSPQTGNSNQPQRF. CDR3 sequence (DNA): TGTGCCAGCAGCCCACAGACAGGTAATAGCAATCAGCCCCAGCGTTTT.

This rearrangement joins TRBV5-1 to TRBJ2-1; no clear D gene. V was shortened by 0 bases and J by 5 bases, with 12 bases between the two germline ends. Per the germline V gene, CDR1 is SGHRS and CDR2 is YFSETQ. The CDR3 spans 15 residues. CDR3: CASSLVGSTDNEQFF. CDR3 nucleotides: TGCGCCAGCAGCTTGGTCGGTAGTACGGACAATGAGCAGTTCTTC.

CDR3 protein: CASSFTTAGTGELFF. Written as DNA, the CDR3 is TGCGCCAGCAGCTTCACGACTGCGGGCACCGGGGAGCTGTTTTTT. V is TRBV5-1 and J is TRBJ2-2, with a weak D call TRBD2 (5 bases). The CDR3 contains 15 residues. Trimming removed 2 bases at V and 4 bases at J, with 12 bases between. Germline V gives CDR1 SGHRS, CDR2 YFSETQ.

V gene TRBV5-5 combines with J gene TRBJ2-3; TRBD1 is a possible D gene (6 bases). Germline V gives CDR1 SGHKS, CDR2 YYEKEE (reference sequence). The CDR3 contains 14 residues. V was pared by 5 bases and J by 6 bases, with 16 bases between. The CDR3 DNA sequence: TGTGCCAGCAGGTGGGACACCTTAAGGGATACGCAGTATTTT. Encoded protein: CASRWDTLRDTQYF.

V is TRBV19 and J is TRBJ2-1; D may be TRBD1 (5 bases). This CDR3 comprises 12 residues. Germline lookup yields CDR1 LNHDA and CDR2 SQIVND (reference sequence). V lost 4 bases and J lost 8, with 9 bases in between. In nucleotides, the CDR3 is TGTGCCAGTAGTACCCAGGGTTATGAGCAGTTCTTC. This gives the protein CASSTQGYEQFF.

The chain couples TRBV5-1 to TRBJ2-1, with D possibly matching TRBD2 (5 bases). The CDR3 is 13 amino acids. Trimming removed 2 bases at V and 6 bases at J, with 9 bases between. Looked up from germline, CDR1 is SGHRS and CDR2 is YFSETQ. The chain's CDR3 is CASSFEGFNEQFF. The CDR3 region has the DNA TGCGCCAGCAGCTTTGAGGGCTTCAATGAGCAGTTCTTC. The full variable domain, with the rest looked up from reference TRBV5-1 and TRBJ2-1, is KAGVTQTPRYLIKTRGQQVTLSCSPISGHRSVSWYQQTPGQGLQFLFEYFSETQRNKGNFPGRFSGRQFSNSRSEMNVSTLELGDSALYLCASSFEGFNEQFFGPGTRLTVL.

The chain combines TRBV2 with TRBJ2-3; 12 bases are shared with TRBD2. V was pared by 3 bases and J by 5 bases, with 9 bases of the junction left unmatched. CDR3 length: 17 amino acids. Germline V lookup: CDR1 SNHLY, CDR2 FYNNEI. The CDR3 nucleotides are TGTGCCAGCAGTGATCTCCCTAGCGGGAGGGCAGGAGATACGCAGTATTTT. Amino acids: CASSDLPSGRAGDTQYF.

The rearrangement joins TRBV27 to TRBJ2-3; tentative D call: TRBD2 (6 bases). V lost 6 bases, J lost 0 bases, and 19 bases lay in between. The CDR3 spans 17 residues. Germline V gene data show CDR1 as MNHEY and CDR2 as SMNVEV (reference sequence). The CDR3 region is CASSPWGVVGSTDTQYF. CDR3 in DNA: TGTGCCAGCAGCCCATGGGGGGTGGTTGGTAGCACAGATACGCAGTATTTT.

The chain has TRBV7-2 and TRBJ1-1; 9 positions match TRBD1. Looked up from germline, CDR1 is SGHTA and CDR2 is FQGNSA. This CDR3 comprises 14 residues. Unmatched junction bases numbered 5, after V lost 5 bases and J lost 4 bases. The CDR3: CASSNTGGGTEAFF. CDR3 nucleotide sequence: TGTGCCAGCAGCAATACAGGGGGCGGCACTGAAGCTTTCTTT.

This clone was counted a single time. The CDR3 nucleotides read TGTGCCAGCAGCCTAGACGGGACAGGGGACGGTTGGGGCTACACCTTC. It codes for CASSLDGTGDGWGYTF. V is TRBV7-2 and J is TRBJ1-2; 10 bases map to TRBD1. Trimming at V came to 5 bases and at J to 8 bases, leaving 14 bases not matched to a gene. The CDR3 spans 16 residues. Germline-derived CDR1 and CDR2 are SGHTA and FQGNSA.

The chain carries TRBV21-1 and TRBJ2-7; TRBD1 is taken as the D call from the table, unchecked against the DNA. TRBV21-1 is deemed a pseudogene. The CDR3 contains 17 residues. The CDR3 sequence is CASSKVETGGGSYEQYF. For the CDR3, the DNA is TGTGCCAGCAGCAAAGTCGAAACAGGGGGGGGTTCCTACGAGCAGTACTTC.

The rearrangement uses TRBV19 and TRBJ2-2; no reliable D call. V lost 2 bases and J 8 bases, leaving 12 bases between the germline ends. Germline V gene lookup returns CDR1 LNHDA and CDR2 SQIVND (reference sequence). This CDR3 spans 14 amino acids. In nucleotides, the CDR3 is TGTGCCAGTAGTATATCTGGGCCGGTGGGGGAGCTGTTTTTT. It yields the protein CASSISGPVGELFF.

This clone was seen once. This rearrangement joins TRBV19 to TRBJ2-3, with D possibly TRBD2 on 6 matching bases. The V end lost 5 bases, the J end lost 3 bases, and 12 bases lay between the germline ends. Germline V gives CDR1 LNHDA, CDR2 SQIVND (reference sequence). This CDR3 spans 14 amino acids. The CDR3: CASSLGGWTDTQYF. CDR3 sequence (DNA): TGTGCCAGTAGTCTGGGGGGTTGGACAGATACGCAGTATTTT.

CDR3: CASRLTWYQETQYF. The CDR3 region has the DNA TGTGCCAGCAGACTTACCTGGTATCAAGAGACCCAGTACTTC. The chain has TRBV2 and TRBJ2-5; D not certain. The germline gives CDR1 SNHLY, CDR2 FYNNEI. This CDR3 spans 14 amino acids. Trimming removed 6 bases from V and 2 bases from J, with 13 bases in between.

This clone has a handful of counts. The rearrangement joins TRBV5-1 to TRBJ2-2, with 9 bases matching TRBD1. The J segment lost 0 bases and the V segment lost 3 bases, leaving 0 bases of the junction unmatched. The length of the CDR3 is 15 residues. Germline V gene data show CDR1 as SGHRS and CDR2 as YFSETQ. CDR3 region: CASSWTGANTGELFF. As DNA, the CDR3 is TGCGCCAGCAGCTGGACAGGGGCGAACACCGGGGAGCTGTTTTTT.

V is TRBV28 and J is TRBJ1-2; 9 bases match TRBD1. This CDR3 is 18 amino acids long. Losses at the gene ends were 6 bases for V and 7 bases for J; bases not matched to a gene: 21. Looked up from germline, CDR1 is MDHEN and CDR2 is SYDVKM. The CDR3 reads CASSSVGEGQGPIGGYTF. For the CDR3, the DNA is TGTGCCAGCAGCAGCGTAGGGGAGGGACAGGGCCCGATTGGTGGCTACACCTTC.